This is a list of T cell receptor beta chains from one sample in a study of cytomegalovirus exposure and HLA in healthy donors. Repertoires were generated with immunoSEQ multiplex PCR, while TCRdb's copy carries only in-frame clones and drops some. The repertoire holds about 190,000 clones, with about nine tenths as singletons. The sample taken for sequencing was PBMCs. These TCRs come from a man aged 25-45 years in good health and CMV-seronegative. CDR3s include the opening cysteine and the closing phenylalanine or tryptophan. The D gene is left open where the match is weak. Size is stated for part of the rows, as once, few or many counts, or as a class when the clone is expanded.

-,14,TRBV28,TRBJ1-1,-,CASNPAGRNTEAFF,TGTGCCAGCAACCCCGCAGGGCGGAACACTGAAGCTTTCTTT
-,14,TRBV28,TRBJ2-7,-,CASSWDTRYYEQYF,TGTGCCAGCAGTTGGGACACCCGATACTACGAGCAGTACTTC
-,15,TRBV28,TRBJ1-6,TRBD1,CASSWTGGANSPLHF,TGTGCCAGCAGTTGGACAGGGGGAGCTAATTCACCCCTCCACTTT
-,13,TRBV2,TRBJ2-7,-,CASSVGTAYEQYF,TGTGCCAGCAGTGTCGGAACAGCCTACGAGCAGTACTTC
-,14,TRBV6-1,TRBJ2-3,TRBD2,CASTKLADRDTQYF,TGTGCCAGCACCAAGCTAGCGGACCGAGATACGCAGTATTTT
few,17,TRBV5-1,TRBJ2-1,TRBD1,CASSLLPDRGIFNEQFF,TGCGCCAGCAGCCTGCTCCCCGACAGGGGGATTTTTAATGAGCAGTTCTTC
-,17,TRBV5-6,TRBJ1-2,TRBD1,CASSLVQGTPSNYGYTF,TGTGCCAGCAGCTTGGTACAGGGGACCCCATCGAACTATGGCTACACCTTC
-,15,TRBV27,TRBJ2-1,-,CASSLWRQSYNEQFF,TGTGCCAGCAGTTTATGGCGACAGTCTTACAATGAGCAGTTCTTC
-,13,TRBV4-1,TRBJ2-5,-,CASSPPDRETQYF,TGTGCCAGCAGCCCCCCAGATCGAGAGACCCAGTACTTC
-,14,TRBV11-2,TRBJ1-1,-,CASSLSVGVTEAFF,TGTGCCAGCAGCTTATCCGTAGGGGTCACTGAAGCTTTCTTT
-,15,TRBV15,TRBJ1-2,TRBD1,CATSREDRARYGYTF,TGTGCCACCAGCAGGGAAGACAGGGCCCGGTATGGCTACACCTTC
-,15,TRBV6-5,TRBJ1-1,TRBD1,CASSRQGAMNTEAFF,TGTGCCAGCAGCAGACAGGGTGCAATGAACACTGAAGCTTTCTTT
once,15,TRBV11-2,TRBJ2-1,TRBD2,CANRGTSGGYNEQFF,TGTGCCAACAGGGGGACTAGCGGGGGGTACAATGAGCAGTTCTTC
-,13,TRBV29-1,TRBJ2-2,-,CSVDSGGFGELFF,TGCAGCGTTGACTCTGGGGGGTTCGGGGAGCTGTTTTTT
-,13,TRBV28,TRBJ1-3,-,CASSQTSRNTIYF,TGTGCCAGCAGTCAGACATCGCGAAACACCATATATTTT
-,16,TRBV4-3,TRBJ1-4,-,CASSRSTGTTNEKLFF,TGCGCCAGCAGCCGTTCGACTGGTACAACTAATGAAAAACTGTTTTTT
-,14,TRBV11-3,TRBJ2-7,TRBD1,CASSSRQGFGEQYF,TGTGCCAGCAGCTCCAGACAGGGCTTCGGCGAGCAGTACTTC
-,13,TRBV27,TRBJ1-2,-,CASSLGRGHGYTF,TGTGCCAGCAGTTTAGGCAGGGGACATGGCTACACCTTC
-,16,TRBV30,TRBJ2-3,-,CAWSVLTPSGTDTQYF,TGTGCCTGGAGTGTCCTTACCCCCAGCGGGACAGATACGCAGTATTTT
-,14,TRBV19,TRBJ1-1,-,CASSIDRRGTEAFF,TGTGCCAGTAGTATAGATCGTAGGGGGACTGAAGCTTTCTTT
-,12,TRBV30,TRBJ2-5,TRBD2,CAWSSGGETQYF,TGTGCCTGGAGTTCGGGAGGAGAGACCCAGTACTTC
-,15,TRBV5-4,TRBJ2-1,TRBD1,CASSLGQGIGNEQFF,TGTGCCAGCAGCTTGGGACAGGGGATCGGCAATGAGCAGTTCTTC
few,13,TRBV2,TRBJ2-7,-,CASRLTDSYEQYF,TGTGCCAGCAGATTAACAGATTCCTACGAGCAGTACTTC
-,14,TRBV5-1,TRBJ1-1,-,CASSLHSGNTEAFF,TGCGCCAGCAGCTTGCATTCCGGGAACACTGAAGCTTTCTTT
-,16,TRBV28,TRBJ2-2,TRBD1,CASSPMTGGLSGELFF,TGTGCCAGCAGTCCCATGACAGGGGGCCTCTCCGGGGAGCTGTTTTTT
-,17,TRBV28,TRBJ1-5,-,CASSLYLLGGSNQPQHF,TGTGCCAGCAGTTTATACCTACTCGGGGGAAGCAATCAGCCCCAGCATTTT
-,15,TRBV2,TRBJ2-3,-,CASIGLDRSTDTQYF,TGTGCCAGCATTGGGCTTGACAGAAGCACAGATACGCAGTATTTT
once,14,TRBV5-5,TRBJ2-7,TRBD2,CASSFGAGAYEQYF,TGTGCCAGCAGCTTTGGCGCGGGGGCCTACGAGCAGTACTTC
-,14,TRBV27,TRBJ2-5,-,CASSFSQYQETQYF,TGTGCCAGCAGTTTCTCGCAGTACCAAGAGACCCAGTACTTC
few,12,TRBV27,TRBJ2-2,-,CASSRNTGELFF,TGTGCCAGCAGCAGGAACACCGGGGAGCTGTTTTTT
-,16,TRBV7-9,TRBJ1-4,TRBD1,CASSALQGATNEKLFF,TGTGCCAGCAGCGCCTTACAGGGGGCAACTAATGAAAAACTGTTTTTT